The 26 T cell receptor beta chains in this list originate from one sample, sequenced in a study of T cell responses to AZD1222 COVID-19 vaccine. Generated by immunoSEQ multiplex PCR, the TCRdb table keeps only in-frame clones and is missing some. The sample lists some 110,000 clones, around 91% occurring once. The source was peripheral blood, collected on day 0 of AZD1222 vaccination. The receptor source for this set is an adult in good health.

This chain uses TRBV2 with TRBJ2-7; 7 nucleotides match TRBD2. Germline CDR1 and CDR2: SNHLY and FYNNEI. The trim removed 1 base at V and 7 bases at J, leaving 10 bases unmatched. The length of the CDR3 is 15 residues. CDR3 in amino acids: CASSEGSSGTLEQYF. CDR3 nucleotides: TGTGCCAGCAGTGAAGGGTCTAGCGGTACGTTGGAGCAGTACTTC.

V usage is TRBV28 and J usage is TRBJ1-6; D is unclear. Per the germline V gene, CDR1 is MDHEN and CDR2 is SYDVKM. The V end was cut by 11 bases, the J end by 3 bases, with 11 bases between. The CDR3 loop spans 13 amino acids. The CDR3 nucleotides are TGTGCCCACCGGACCGACTATAATTCACCCCTCCACTTT. It codes for CAHRTDYNSPLHF.

This chain links TRBV6-5 with TRBJ1-3, with a tentative D call TRBD1 (5 bases). The V end was cut by 2 bases, the J end by 0 bases, with 11 bases between. The CDR3 sequence is 16 residues long. Germline V CDR1 and CDR2: MNHEY, SVGAGI. Written as DNA, the CDR3 is TGTGCCAGCAGTTACGGGGGACCTTACTCTGGAAACACCATATATTTT. It specifies CASSYGGPYSGNTIYF.

This chain connects TRBV5-4 to TRBJ2-1; TRBD2 matches 13 bases. From germline, CDR1 is SGHNT and CDR2 YYREEE (reference sequence). CDR3 length: 17 amino acids. With 4 bases clipped from V and 4 bases from J, the junction kept 8 bases outside the gene matches. In DNA, the CDR3 is TGTGCCAGCAGCCGCGGACTAGCGGGGGCCAAATACAATGAGCAGTTCTTC. It specifies CASSRGLAGAKYNEQFF.

The V and J genes are TRBV2 and TRBJ2-5; D gene uncertain. Trimming cost V 4 bases and J 3 bases, with 3 bases left between them. This CDR3 has 11 residues. The germline CDR1 and CDR2 sequences are SNHLY and FYNNEI. The chain's CDR3 is CASSVEETQYF. DNA of the CDR3: TGTGCCAGCAGTGTTGAAGAGACCCAGTACTTC.

This rearrangement joins TRBV9 to TRBJ1-5, with a tentative D call TRBD1 (6 bases). V was pared by 0 bases and J by 8 bases, with 15 bases between. Germline CDR1 reads SGDLS; CDR2 reads YYNGEE. The CDR3 runs 15 residues. The CDR3 DNA is TGTGCCAGCAGCGTAGGAATTGGAGAGGGGGAGCCCCAGCATTTT. Its protein is CASSVGIGEGEPQHF.

This chain connects TRBV11-1 to TRBJ2-1; possibly TRBD2 for D (5 bases). CDR1 is SGHAT, CDR2 FQDESV, per germline (reference sequence). CDR3 length: 15 residues. The V and J ends lost 0 bases and 9 bases respectively, with 15 bases between them. The CDR3 region is CASSLARGSSTEQFF. The CDR3 nucleotides read TGTGCCAGCAGCTTAGCTAGAGGGAGTAGTACTGAGCAGTTCTTC.

V is TRBV7-2 and J is TRBJ1-2, with a tentative D call TRBD1 (6 bases). Deletions cut 1 base from V and 7 bases from J, with 13 bases between. This CDR3 region has 14 residues. Germline CDR1 and CDR2: SGHTA and FQGNSA. The CDR3 nucleotides are TGTGCCAGCAGCTTAGGTGCAGGGGTTGGTGGCTACACCTTC. It yields the protein CASSLGAGVGGYTF. The full variable domain, rest sourced from reference TRBV7-2 and TRBJ1-2, is GAGVSQSPSNKVTEKGKDVELRCDPISGHTALYWYRQSLGQGLEFLIYFQGNSAPDKSGLPSDRFSAERTGGSVSTLTIQRTQQEDSAVYLCASSLGAGVGGYTFGSGTRLTVV.

Here the CDR3 reads CASSAQAGRTDTQYF. CDR3 sequence (DNA): TGTGCCAGCAGCGCCCAGGCGGGCCGCACAGATACGCAGTATTTT. The chain combines TRBV3-1 (or the pseudogene TRBV3-2) with TRBJ2-3, with D possibly TRBD2 on 5 matching bases. The V gene's germline CDR1 is LGHDT and CDR2 YNNKEL (reference sequence). The CDR3 contains 15 residues. The ends were cut back, 5 bases at V and 1 base at J, with 13 bases in the middle.

This clone showed up just once. Here the CDR3 reads CASSVVGLAGDNEQFF. The CDR3 coding sequence is TGTGCCAGCAGCGTAGTGGGGCTAGCGGGGGACAATGAGCAGTTCTTC. The rearrangement links TRBV9 to TRBJ2-1, with TRBD2 matching over 10 bases. J was trimmed by 5 bases and V by 0 bases; bases with no gene match: 5. CDR3 length: 16 residues. CDR1 and CDR2 (germline): SGDLS, YYNGEE.

The chain links TRBV6-5 to TRBJ1-4, with TRBD1 matching over 7 bases. CDR1 and CDR2 from the germline V gene are MNHEY and SVGAGI. V dropped 5 bases and J dropped 8; count of bases not matched to a gene: 2. This CDR3 is built from 12 residues. CDR3 DNA sequence: TGTGCCAGCAGTAGCAGGGGGGAAAAACTGTTTTTT. It encodes CASSSRGEKLFF.

The chain carries TRBV7-2 and TRBJ2-2, with 11 bases that match TRBD1. There are 17 residues in the CDR3. The J segment lost 4 bases and the V segment lost 2 bases, leaving 6 bases of the junction unmatched. The germline V gene encodes CDR1 SGHTA and CDR2 FQGNSA. The CDR3: CASSLRGQGAGTGELFF. The CDR3 coding sequence is TGTGCCAGCAGCTTAAGAGGACAGGGGGCGGGCACCGGGGAGCTGTTTTTT.

The chain recombines TRBV12-3 or TRBV12-4 with TRBJ1-5; D is unclear. This CDR3 spans 12 amino acids. Trimming shortened V by 7 bases and J by 6 bases, and 10 bases separated the two germline ends. The DNA of the CDR3 is TGTGCCAGCACCCTGGGTACTCAGCCCCAGCATTTT. This translates into CASTLGTQPQHF.

The chain couples TRBV3-1 (or the pseudogene TRBV3-2) to TRBJ2-1; unclear D gene. V was cut by 0 bases and J by 5 bases, with 8 bases left in between. The V gene's germline CDR1 is LGHDT and CDR2 YNNKEL (reference sequence). CDR3 length equals 14 residues. This chain's CDR3 is CASSQDERNNEQFF. In DNA form, the CDR3 reads TGTGCCAGCAGCCAAGATGAACGGAACAATGAGCAGTTCTTC.

The chain recombines TRBV29-1 with TRBJ1-1, with 7 bases fitting TRBD1. Germline assignment: CDR1 SQVTM and CDR2 ANQGSEA. V was clipped by 5 bases and J by 0 bases; unmatched bases: 6. CDR3 length: 14 amino acids. This CDR3 is CSVQGGGMNTEAFF. CDR3 bases: TGCAGCGTTCAGGGGGGAGGTATGAACACTGAAGCTTTCTTT.

The chain is built from TRBV7-9 and TRBJ1-1; a possible D gene is TRBD1 (5 bases). From germline, CDR1 is SEHNR and CDR2 FQNEAQ (reference sequence). Between the trimmed V and J ends, which lost 0 bases and 3 bases, there was a span of 23 bases. This CDR3 has 19 amino acids. The chain's CDR3 is CASSLARGIKWQDYTEAFF. The DNA of the CDR3 is TGTGCCAGCAGCTTAGCGCGGGGGATTAAGTGGCAGGATTACACTGAAGCTTTCTTT. The full variable domain, in which reference TRBV7-9 and TRBJ1-1 provide the parts outside the CDR3, is DTGVSQNPRHKITKRGQNVTFRCDPISEHNRLYWYRQTLGQGPEFLTYFQNEAQLEKSRLLSDRFSAERPKGSFSTLEIQRTEQGDSAMYLCASSLARGIKWQDYTEAFFGQGTRLTVV.

V usage is TRBV19 and J usage is TRBJ1-5; 7 nucleotides match TRBD1. Trimming took 10 bases from V and 10 from J; bases not matched to a gene: 13. The CDR3 has 13 residues. The germline V gene has CDR1 LNHDA and CDR2 SQIVND (reference sequence). The CDR3 is CATSDRVIDPQHF. The DNA for the CDR3 is TGTGCCACTTCTGACAGGGTCATCGATCCCCAGCATTTT.

V gene TRBV24-1 combines with J gene TRBJ2-1; D gene ambiguous. Deletions cut 5 bases from V and 9 bases from J, with 10 bases between. The CDR3 has 12 amino acids. Germline CDR1 reads KGHDR; CDR2 reads SFDVKD. CDR3: CATSVSGGEQFF. The DNA of the CDR3 is TGTGCCACCAGTGTCTCGGGTGGTGAGCAGTTCTTC.

The chain carries TRBV6-5 and TRBJ2-7; weak D call: TRBD1 (5 bases). The CDR3 is made up of 14 amino acids. Germline CDR1 MNHEY, CDR2 SVGAGI. Trimming stripped 7 bases from V and 1 base from J, with 14 bases between. The CDR3, as DNA: TGTGCCAGCATCTGGGGCCCTGGGTCCTACGAGCAGTACTTC. Amino acid sequence: CASIWGPGSYEQYF.

The chain recombines TRBV7-2 with TRBJ1-1; D is perhaps TRBD1 (5 bases). The germline gives CDR1 SGHTA, CDR2 FQGNSA. V was pared by 1 base and J by 5 bases, with 11 bases between. The length of the CDR3 is 14 residues. The CDR3 DNA is TGTGCCAGCAGCTTAGGGGGCCACAAAACTGAAGCTTTCTTT. Protein product: CASSLGGHKTEAFF.

V and J are TRBV6-1 and TRBJ1-4; possibly TRBD1 for D (5 bases). The V gene's germline CDR1 is MNHNS and CDR2 SASEGT. The length of the CDR3 is 13 residues. Trimming removed 0 bases from V and 7 bases from J, with 6 bases in between. The DNA of the CDR3 is TGTGCCAGCAGTGAAGCGCAGGGTGAAAAACTGTTTTTT. This translates into CASSEAQGEKLFF.

The genes are TRBV27 and TRBJ1-2, with a weak D call TRBD1 (6 bases). CDR3 size: 14 residues. Trimming removed 5 bases from V and 0 bases from J, with 10 bases in between. CDR1 is MNHEY, CDR2 SMNVEV, per germline (reference sequence). CDR3: CASSPDRANYGYTF. The DNA of the CDR3 is TGTGCCAGCAGTCCGGACAGAGCTAACTATGGCTACACCTTC.

V and J are TRBV6-1 and TRBJ1-3; weak D call: TRBD1 (5 bases). V was shortened by 7 bases and J by 8 bases, with 18 bases between the two germline ends. CDR1 is MNHNS and CDR2 is SASEGT in the germline V gene. CDR3 length: 14 residues. CDR3 region: CASNPQRDADTIYF. CDR3 in DNA: TGTGCCAGCAATCCCCAGAGGGACGCTGACACCATATATTTT.

V gene TRBV4-1 combines with J gene TRBJ2-1, with D possibly TRBD2 on 5 matching bases. The CDR3 covers 16 residues. Trimming left V 1 base short and J 3 bases short, with 13 bases between. Per the germline V gene, CDR1 is MGHRA and CDR2 is YSYEKL. DNA for the CDR3: TGCGCCAGCAGCCAAGGAGAACTAGAGTTCTACAATGAGCAGTTCTTC. This sequence encodes CASSQGELEFYNEQFF.

The chain combines TRBV4-2 with TRBJ1-2; D call uncertain. Deletions cut 4 bases from V and 5 bases from J, with 17 bases between. The CDR3 is 15 amino acids. CDR1 is LGHNA and CDR2 is YNFKEQ in the germline V gene. CDR3 nucleotide sequence: TGTGCCAGCAGCCCAGACCCGCAGTTGAGGTATGGCTACACCTTC. Protein: CASSPDPQLRYGYTF.

The CDR3 spells CASSYGRAPGAYEQYF. For the CDR3, the DNA is TGTGCCAGCAGTTACGGCCGGGCCCCGGGCGCCTACGAGCAGTACTTC. The chain links TRBV6-5 to TRBJ2-7; no definite D call. CDR3 length: 16 residues. V lost 2 bases to trimming and J lost 2 bases, with 16 bases between them. Germline V gene data show CDR1 as MNHEY and CDR2 as SVGAGI.